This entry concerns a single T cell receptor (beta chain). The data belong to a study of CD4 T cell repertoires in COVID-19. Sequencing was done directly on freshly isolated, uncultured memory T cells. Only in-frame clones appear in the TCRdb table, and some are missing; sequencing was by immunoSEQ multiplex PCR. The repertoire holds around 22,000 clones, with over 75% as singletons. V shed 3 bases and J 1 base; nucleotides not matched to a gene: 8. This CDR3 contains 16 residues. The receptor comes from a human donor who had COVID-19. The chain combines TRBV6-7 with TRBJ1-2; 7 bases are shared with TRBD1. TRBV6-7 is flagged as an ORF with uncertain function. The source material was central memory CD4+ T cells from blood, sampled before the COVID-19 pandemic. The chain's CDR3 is CASSYRQGPYNYGYTF. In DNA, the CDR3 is TGTGCCAGCAGTTATCGACAGGGACCCTATAACTATGGCTACACCTTC.